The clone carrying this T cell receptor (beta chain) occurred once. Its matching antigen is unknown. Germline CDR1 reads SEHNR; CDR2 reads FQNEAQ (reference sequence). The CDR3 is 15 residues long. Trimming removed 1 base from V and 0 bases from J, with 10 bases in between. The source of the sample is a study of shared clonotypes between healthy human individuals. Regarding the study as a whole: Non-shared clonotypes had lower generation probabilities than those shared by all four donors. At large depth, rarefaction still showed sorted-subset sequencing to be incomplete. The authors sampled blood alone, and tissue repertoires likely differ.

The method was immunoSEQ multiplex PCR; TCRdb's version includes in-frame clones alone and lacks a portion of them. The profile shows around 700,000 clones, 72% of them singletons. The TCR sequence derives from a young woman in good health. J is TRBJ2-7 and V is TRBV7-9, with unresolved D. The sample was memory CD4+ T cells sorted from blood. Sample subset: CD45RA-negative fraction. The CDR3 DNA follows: TGTGCCAGCAGCTTAGGGCAACTTAGCTCCTACGAGCAGTACTTC. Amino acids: CASSLGQLSSYEQYF.